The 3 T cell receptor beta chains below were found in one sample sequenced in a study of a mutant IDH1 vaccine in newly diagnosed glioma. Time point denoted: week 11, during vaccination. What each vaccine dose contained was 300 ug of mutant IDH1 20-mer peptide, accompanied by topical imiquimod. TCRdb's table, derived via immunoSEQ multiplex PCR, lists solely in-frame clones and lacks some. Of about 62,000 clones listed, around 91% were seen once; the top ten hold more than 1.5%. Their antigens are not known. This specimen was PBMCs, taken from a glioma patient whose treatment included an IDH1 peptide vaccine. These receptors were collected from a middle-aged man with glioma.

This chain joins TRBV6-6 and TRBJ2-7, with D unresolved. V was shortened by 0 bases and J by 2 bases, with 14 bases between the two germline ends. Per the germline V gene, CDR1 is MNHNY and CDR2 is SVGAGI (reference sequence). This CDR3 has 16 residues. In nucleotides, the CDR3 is TGTGCCAGCAGTTACTCGAAGTGGGAACTTGCCTACGAGCAGTACTTC. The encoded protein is CASSYSKWELAYEQYF.

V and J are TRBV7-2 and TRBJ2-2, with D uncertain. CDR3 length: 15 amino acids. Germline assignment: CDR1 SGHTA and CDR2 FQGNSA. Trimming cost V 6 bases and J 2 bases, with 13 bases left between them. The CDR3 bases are TGTGCCAGCAGGATACCGGGTCCCAACACCGGGGAGCTGTTTTTT. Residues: CASRIPGPNTGELFF.

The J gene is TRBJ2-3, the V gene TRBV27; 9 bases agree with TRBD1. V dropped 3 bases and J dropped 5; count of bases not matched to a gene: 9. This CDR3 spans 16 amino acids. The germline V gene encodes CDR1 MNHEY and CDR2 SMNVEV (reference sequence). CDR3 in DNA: TGTGCCAGCAGTTTTAAGGGACAGGGCGCAAGAGATACGCAGTATTTT. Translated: CASSFKGQGARDTQYF.